The T cell receptor beta chain under discussion was sequenced for a study of T cells after yellow fever vaccination. Whole-study context: Where fractions had low cell numbers, libraries were prepared from them with the SMART-Seq v4 Ultra Low Input RNA kit.

The CDR3 spans 14 residues. The germline V and J ends were trimmed by 2 bases and 5 bases, with 12 bases remaining between them. Looked up from germline, CDR1 is MNHNY and CDR2 is SVGAGI (reference sequence). A word on this clonotype: Its target is not known.

Production of TCR cDNA was by 5'RACE template switching, which also added a universal primer site and UMIs. TCRdb used MiXCR to reprocess the 5' RACE reads, holding one entry per CDR3 protein. The table has about 340,000 distinct CDR3 sequences, roughly an eighth seen once. Notes on the study in general: When the response was secondary, it was weaker but reached its peak faster, day 5 versus 15. Few clonotypes appeared in both CD4 and CD8 compartments.

The sample was CD4+ T cells sorted from PBMCs, taken 15 days after the yellow fever booster vaccination. The sequence derives from a man between 18 and 29 years old who received the YFV17D yellow fever vaccine. This chain links TRBV6-6 with TRBJ2-5; possibly TRBD2 for D (5 bases). In nucleotides, the CDR3 is TGTGCCAGCAGTTACCCGTGGGAGCATGAGACCCAGTACTTC. The encoded protein is CASSYPWEHETQYF.